The subject of this entry is one TCR beta chain. Its antigen remains unidentified. No base quality information exists; no much larger clone differs at one position. TCRbeta CDR3 regions were amplified from genomic DNA using the immunoSEQ Assay, a bias-controlled multiplex PCR. Regarding the original processing steps: Nucleated cell counts per sample were estimated from amplification of reference gene primers within the assay. To quantify the absolute abundance of each unique TCRbeta CDR3 rearrangement, sequence reads were collapsed and filtered. For each sample, productive Simpson clonality was calculated as the square root of Simpson's diversity index over productive rearrangements. TCRdb obtained this table from immuneACCESS and retained in-frame rearrangements with V and J assigned. These tables miss some clones; where compared with another copy, unresolved V genes account for less than half of the shortfall, and the remainder is unexplained. V, J and clone size derive from that table, while D and trimming were established from the DNA sequence. This sample lists fewer than 400,000 clones; roughly 91% were detected once. Clones ranked in the top ten supply about 1.7% of the sample.

CDR3 length: 16 amino acids, cysteine to phenylalanine. Only CDR3 DNA remains: 48 bases, in frame from the first base. The germline V gene specifies SGHTA as CDR1 and FQGNSA as CDR2. Here V drops 2 bases and J drops 7 bases, and the junction holds 9 bases not matched to any gene. The sample is drawn from a study of blood T cell repertoires in COVID-19 (dated by TCRdb to the early 2020s). For context, the study as a whole: The collaborator samples originated in the United States, Italy and Spain and spanned the acute and convalescent phases of COVID-19. The material from the prospective study consisted of cDNA or gDNA derived from T cells, B-cell-depleted T cells, or PBMCs. The dataset comprised deeply sampled blood TCRbeta repertoires from subjects exposed to, actively infected with, or recovered from COVID-19. The repertoires were made available in a free public database intended to serve as a resource for research on the immune response to SARS-CoV-2. Samples came from the ongoing ImmuneRACE study (first 160 participants) plus 1,254 subjects from 6 global collaborators. The sample metadata nearly always contained a de-identified subject ID, COVID-19 status, age in years and sex. HLA class I and class II types, where available, came from metadata supplied by the sample provider rather than from assay-based typing. What the work shows at the level of the full study, not this receptor alone: The quantity of clinical and demographic metadata differed by source and by participant and was supplied without curation.

Participants in the prospective study were enrolled through a virtual design, were aged roughly 18 to 90 years, and lived in roughly 24 United States geographic areas. In the prospective study, cohorts were assigned on the basis of participant-reported clinical history obtained from a screening survey and a study questionnaire. For ImmuneRACE Cohort 3, a participant was defined as recovered based on two consecutive negative NP/OP PCR tests, clearance by a healthcare professional, or resolution of symptoms. Mobile phlebotomists in the prospective study collected whole blood, serum and a nasopharyngeal or oropharyngeal swab from every participant. Additional blood draws and questionnaires over an approximately two-month period could optionally be provided by prospective study participants. Before DNA extraction, prospective study blood samples were shipped either frozen or at room temperature.

The TCR was taken from a woman in her 30s who had recovered from COVID-19. The sequenced material came from PBMCs or T cells enriched from blood (not recorded which). The sequence is built from TRBV7-2 and TRBJ2-1, with 9 bases matching TRBD2. The CDR3 reads as follows: CASSLYRGGASNEQFF. The bases read TGTGCCAGCAGCTTATACCGCGGGGGGGCGAGTAATGAGCAGTTCTTC.